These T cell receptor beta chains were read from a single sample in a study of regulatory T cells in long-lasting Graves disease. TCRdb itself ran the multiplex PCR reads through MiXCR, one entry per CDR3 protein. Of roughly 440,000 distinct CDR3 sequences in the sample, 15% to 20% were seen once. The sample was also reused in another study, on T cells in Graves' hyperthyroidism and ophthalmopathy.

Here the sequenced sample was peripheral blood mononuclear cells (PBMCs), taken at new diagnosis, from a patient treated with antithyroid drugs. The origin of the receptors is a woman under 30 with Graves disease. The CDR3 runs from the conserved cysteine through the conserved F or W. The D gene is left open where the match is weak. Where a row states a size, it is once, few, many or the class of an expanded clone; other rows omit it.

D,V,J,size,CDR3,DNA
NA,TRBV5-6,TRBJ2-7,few,CASSFPGAGEQYF,TGTGCCAGCAGCTTTCCCGGGGCCGGGGAGCAGTACTTC
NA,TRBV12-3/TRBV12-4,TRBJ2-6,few,CASSRGGANVLTF,TGTGCCAGCAGTCGGGGTGGGGCCAACGTCCTGACTTTC
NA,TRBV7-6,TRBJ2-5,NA,CASSLGDFSQETQYF,TGTGCCAGCAGCTTGGGGGACTTTTCACAAGAGACCCAGTACTTC
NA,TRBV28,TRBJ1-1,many,CASSFAAARNTEAFF,TGTGCCAGCAGTTTCGCTGCGGCAAGGAACACTGAAGCTTTCTTT
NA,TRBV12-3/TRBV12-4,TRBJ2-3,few,CASSGFLGTGTDTQYF,TGTGCCAGCAGCGGCTTTCTTGGTACGGGTACAGATACGCAGTATTTT
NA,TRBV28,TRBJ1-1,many,CASRGAKGWDTEAFF,TGTGCCAGCAGGGGGGCCAAGGGGTGGGACACTGAAGCTTTCTTT
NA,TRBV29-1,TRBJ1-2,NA,CSASMTANYGYTF,TGCAGTGCAAGCATGACAGCTAACTATGGCTACACCTTC
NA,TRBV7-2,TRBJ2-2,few,CASNPRRGVGELFF,TGTGCCAGCAACCCACGGAGGGGGGTCGGGGAGCTGTTTTTT
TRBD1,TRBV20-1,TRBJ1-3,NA,CSATTGVGNTIYF,TGCAGTGCTACTACAGGGGTTGGAAACACCATATATTTT
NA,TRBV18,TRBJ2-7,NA,CASSVSRGPYEHYF,TGTGCCAGCTCAGTGTCTAGAGGCCCCTACGAGCACTACTTC
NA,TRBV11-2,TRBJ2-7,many,CASSLDSLAYEQYF,TGTGCCAGCAGCTTAGATTCACTGGCCTACGAGCAGTACTTC
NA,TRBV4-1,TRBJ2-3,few,CASSQFWRLEGLGRRYF,TGCGCCAGCAGCCAATTTTGGAGGCTAGAGGGCCTTGGAAGACGGTACTTC
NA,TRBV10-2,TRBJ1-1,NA,CASSEDSGGEAFF,TGCGCCAGCAGTGAGGATTCGGGGGGGGAAGCTTTCTTT
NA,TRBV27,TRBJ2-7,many,CASRAGLTTYEQYF,TGTGCCAGCCGGGCGGGTCTCACAACCTACGAGCAGTACTTC
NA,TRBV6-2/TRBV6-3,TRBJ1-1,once,CASSATGVSPNTEAFF,TGTGCCAGCAGTGCTACCGGAGTGTCCCCCAACACTGAAGCTTTCTTT
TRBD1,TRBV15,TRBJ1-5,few,CATSRDRRHQPQHF,TGTGCCACCAGCAGGGACAGGAGGCATCAGCCCCAGCATTTT
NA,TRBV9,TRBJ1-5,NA,CAKPGVYSNQPQHF,TGTGCCAAGCCGGGGGTTTATAGCAATCAGCCCCAGCATTTT
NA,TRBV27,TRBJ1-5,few,CASSSSGVQPQHF,TGTGCCAGCAGTTCTTCCGGGGTACAGCCCCAGCATTTT
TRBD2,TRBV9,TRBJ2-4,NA,CASSVGTSGSGQYF,TGTGCCAGCAGCGTAGGGACTAGCGGGAGTGGTCAGTACTTC
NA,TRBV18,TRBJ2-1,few,CASSPVQGRYNEQFF,TGTGCCAGCTCACCAGTTCAGGGGCGCTATAATGAGCAGTTCTTC
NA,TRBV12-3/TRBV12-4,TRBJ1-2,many,CASSLRTGYGYTF,TGTGCCAGCAGTTTACGCACGGGCTATGGCTACACCTTC
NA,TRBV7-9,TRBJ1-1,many,CASSLSISDTEAFF,TGTGCCAGCAGCTTGTCTATTTCGGATACTGAAGCTTTCTTT
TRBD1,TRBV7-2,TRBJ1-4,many,CASSPKTGWNEKLFF,TGTGCCAGCAGCCCCAAGACAGGGTGGAATGAAAAACTGTTTTTT
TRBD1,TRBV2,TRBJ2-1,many,CASSEGDRSNSYNEQFF,TGTGCCAGCAGTGAGGGGGACAGGTCTAACTCCTACAATGAGCAGTTCTTC
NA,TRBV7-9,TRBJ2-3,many,CASSWTVGTSTDTQYF,TGTGCCAGCAGCTGGACGGTGGGGACGAGCACAGATACGCAGTATTTT
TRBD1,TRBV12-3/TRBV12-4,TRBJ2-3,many,CASRVQGADTQYF,TGTGCCAGCCGAGTCCAGGGGGCAGATACGCAGTATTTT
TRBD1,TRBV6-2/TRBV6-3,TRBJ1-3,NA,CASRKTTGGSSGNTIYF,TGTGCCAGCAGAAAAACGACAGGGGGCTCTTCTGGAAACACCATATATTTT
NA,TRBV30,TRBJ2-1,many,CAWSLGNEQFF,TGTGCCTGGAGTCTAGGCAATGAGCAGTTCTTC
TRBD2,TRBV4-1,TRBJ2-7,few,CASSQRMAGELYEQYF,TGCGCCAGCAGCCAAAGGATGGCGGGAGAATTATACGAGCAGTACTTC
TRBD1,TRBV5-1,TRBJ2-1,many,CASSFRDRAQEQFF,TGCGCCAGCAGCTTCCGGGACAGGGCTCAGGAGCAGTTCTTC
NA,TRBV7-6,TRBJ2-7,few,CASSLSAGTALQYF,TGTGCCAGCAGCTTATCGGCGGGTACAGCACTGCAGTACTTC
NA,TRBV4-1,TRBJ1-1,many,CASSQPLAPEAFF,TGCGCCAGCAGCCAGCCCTTGGCCCCGGAGGCTTTCTTT
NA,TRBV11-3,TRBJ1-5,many,CASSSGGGLRQPQHF,TGTGCCAGCAGCTCCGGGGGGGGTCTTCGTCAGCCCCAGCATTTT
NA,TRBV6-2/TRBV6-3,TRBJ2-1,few,CASSEFLYNEQFF,TGTGCCAGCAGTGAATTTCTCTACAATGAGCAGTTCTTC
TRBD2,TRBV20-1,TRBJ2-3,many,CSARELAGGPAAQYF,TGCAGTGCTAGAGAACTAGCGGGAGGGCCAGCGGCGCAGTATTTT
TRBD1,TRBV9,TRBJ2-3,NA,CASTLGGGQFSDTDTQYF,TGTGCCAGCACCCTAGGGGGCGGGCAGTTCTCTGACACAGATACGCAGTATTTT
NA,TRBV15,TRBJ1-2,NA,CATSRDLEDQLGYTF,TGTGCCACCAGCAGAGATCTAGAGGACCAGTTGGGCTACACCTTC
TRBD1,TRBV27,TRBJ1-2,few,CASSPGDRAGYTF,TGTGCCAGCAGTCCCGGGGACAGGGCTGGCTACACCTTC
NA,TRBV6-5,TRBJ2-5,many,CASSYQSFQETQYF,TGTGCCAGCAGTTACCAATCCTTCCAAGAGACCCAGTACTTC
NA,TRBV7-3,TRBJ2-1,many,CASSLTGGASNNEQFF,TGTGCCAGCAGCTTAACAGGGGGGGCCTCTAACAATGAGCAGTTCTTC
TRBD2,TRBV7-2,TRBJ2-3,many,CASSLASGRIIDTQYF,TGTGCCAGCAGCTTGGCTAGCGGGAGAATAATAGATACGCAGTATTTT
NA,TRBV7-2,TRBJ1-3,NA,CASSLSPAGGLGGTIYF,TGTGCCAGCAGCCTTTCCCCGGCAGGTGGATTAGGGGGCACCATATATTTT
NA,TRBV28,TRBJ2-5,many,CASSVPGRGETQYF,TGTGCCAGCAGCGTACCAGGACGGGGAGAGACCCAGTACTTC
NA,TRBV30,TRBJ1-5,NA,CAWETGTGQPQHF,TGTGCCTGGGAAACCGGGACGGGACAGCCCCAGCATTTT
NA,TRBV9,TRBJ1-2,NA,CASSTSEGGVGFGYTF,TGTGCCAGCAGCACCTCCGAGGGGGGGGTAGGGTTTGGCTACACCTTC
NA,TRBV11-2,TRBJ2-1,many,CASSANPRGRGGIYNEQFF,TGTGCCAGCAGCGCAAACCCCCGGGGCAGGGGAGGTATCTACAATGAGCAGTTCTTC
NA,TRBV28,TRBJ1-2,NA,CASTRGPGYTF,TGTGCCAGCACACGGGGGCCTGGCTACACCTTC
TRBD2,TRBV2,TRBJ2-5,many,CASRRLAEETQYF,TGTGCCAGCAGGAGACTAGCGGAAGAGACCCAGTACTTC
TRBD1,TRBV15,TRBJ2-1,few,CATRKDRDVEQFF,TGTGCCACCAGAAAGGACAGGGACGTTGAGCAGTTCTTC
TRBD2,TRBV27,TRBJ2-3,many,CASSFLAGAGDTQYF,TGTGCCAGCAGTTTTCTAGCGGGAGCGGGGGATACGCAGTATTTT
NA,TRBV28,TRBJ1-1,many,CASSFGALPEAFF,TGTGCCAGCAGTTTTGGGGCCCTCCCTGAAGCTTTCTTT
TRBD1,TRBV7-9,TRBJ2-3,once,CASRRQGASADTQYF,TGTGCCAGCAGGCGACAGGGGGCTAGTGCAGATACGCAGTATTTT